The count of the clone carrying this TCR beta chain is one. The antigen is undetermined. This specimen comes from a study of T cell repertoires in cytomegalovirus infection. Trimming cost V 8 bases and J 5 bases; bases outside gene matches: 11. The CDR3 totals 14 residues. Per germline, CDR1 SNHLY and CDR2 FYNNEI. Each CDR3 protein gets one entry after TCRdb re-called the reads with MiXCR. The sample shows some 800,000 distinct CDR3 sequences, 32% of them seen only once. The sample here was cultured CD8+ T cells from PBMCs, taken from culture after CMV antigen stimulation. This rearrangement joins TRBV2 to TRBJ2-5; 7 bases match TRBD2. The sequence came from a human donor in good health (CMV status not recorded). Some clones in this sample may be carry-over from other donors' samples. Here the CDR3 reads CASEGRGSRETQYF. The CDR3 coding sequence is TGTGCCAGCGAGGGGCGGGGGTCTCGGGAGACCCAGTACTTC.